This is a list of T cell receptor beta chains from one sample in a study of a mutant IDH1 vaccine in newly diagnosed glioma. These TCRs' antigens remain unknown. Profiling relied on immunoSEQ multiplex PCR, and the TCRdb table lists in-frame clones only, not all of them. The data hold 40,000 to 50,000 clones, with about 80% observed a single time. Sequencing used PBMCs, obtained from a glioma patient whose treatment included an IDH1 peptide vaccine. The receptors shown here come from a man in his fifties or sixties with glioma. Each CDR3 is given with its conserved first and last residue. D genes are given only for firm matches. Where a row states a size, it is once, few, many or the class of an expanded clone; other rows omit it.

CDR3nt: TGTGCCAGCAGCGGCCCAGGGGACGAGCAGTACTTC; CDR3aa: CASSGPGDEQYF; j_gene: TRBJ2-7; abundance: NA; v_gene: TRBV7-9; d_gene: NA
CDR3nt: TGCAGCGTTGGACTAGCGACCTACGAGCAGTACTTC; CDR3aa: CSVGLATYEQYF; j_gene: TRBJ2-7; abundance: once; v_gene: TRBV29-1; d_gene: TRBD2
CDR3nt: TGTGCCAGCAGCGTAGGAGGGACAGGGACCTACGAGCAGTACTTC; CDR3aa: CASSVGGTGTYEQYF; j_gene: TRBJ2-7; abundance: NA; v_gene: TRBV9; d_gene: TRBD1
CDR3nt: TGTGCCAGCAGTGGACAGGGTGGGGACTACGAGCAGTACTTC; CDR3aa: CASSGQGGDYEQYF; j_gene: TRBJ2-7; abundance: NA; v_gene: TRBV2; d_gene: TRBD1
CDR3nt: TGTGCCAGCTCACCGCGAGAGGGGCTCTTTCCACCCCTCCACTTT; CDR3aa: CASSPREGLFPPLHF; j_gene: TRBJ1-6; abundance: few; v_gene: TRBV18; d_gene: NA
CDR3nt: TGTGCCAGCAGTGAAGGGACTGCTGGAAACACCATATATTTT; CDR3aa: CASSEGTAGNTIYF; j_gene: TRBJ1-3; abundance: NA; v_gene: TRBV6-1; d_gene: NA
CDR3nt: TGTGCCAGCAGCTCTGGGGGCCATGGCTACACCTTC; CDR3aa: CASSSGGHGYTF; j_gene: TRBJ1-2; abundance: medium-sized; v_gene: TRBV7-9; d_gene: NA
CDR3nt: TGTGCCAGCAGTTTTCCCATGGGAACGGCTTTCTTT; CDR3aa: CASSFPMGTAFF; j_gene: TRBJ1-1; abundance: NA; v_gene: TRBV27; d_gene: NA
CDR3nt: TGTGCCAGTAATCGACCGGGGCCGTCTGGAAACACCATATATTTT; CDR3aa: CASNRPGPSGNTIYF; j_gene: TRBJ1-3; abundance: NA; v_gene: TRBV19; d_gene: NA
CDR3nt: TGTGCCACCAGCAGGCACGTCGACTTCAGCCCCAATCAGCCCCAGCATTTT; CDR3aa: CATSRHVDFSPNQPQHF; j_gene: TRBJ1-5; abundance: NA; v_gene: TRBV15; d_gene: NA
CDR3nt: TGTGCCAGCAGCCAAGATATGACAGGGGTTTGGGAGCAGTACTTC; CDR3aa: CASSQDMTGVWEQYF; j_gene: TRBJ2-7; abundance: NA; v_gene: TRBV14; d_gene: TRBD1
CDR3nt: TGCAGCGTTAAGGGATACGGGACTGAAGCTTTCTTT; CDR3aa: CSVKGYGTEAFF; j_gene: TRBJ1-1; abundance: NA; v_gene: TRBV29-1; d_gene: NA
CDR3nt: TGTGCCAGCAGCCAAGCTGGGACAGCTGGAAACACCATATATTTT; CDR3aa: CASSQAGTAGNTIYF; j_gene: TRBJ1-3; abundance: NA; v_gene: TRBV4-2; d_gene: TRBD1
CDR3nt: TGTGCCAGCAGCTCCTCCTCTGGGGCCAACGTCCTGACTTTC; CDR3aa: CASSSSSGANVLTF; j_gene: TRBJ2-6; abundance: NA; v_gene: TRBV14; d_gene: NA
CDR3nt: TGCGCCAGCAGCCGCCAAGGCAGGGATACGCAGTATTTT; CDR3aa: CASSRQGRDTQYF; j_gene: TRBJ2-3; abundance: NA; v_gene: TRBV4-1; d_gene: NA
CDR3nt: TGTGCCAGCAGCTTGGGTGACAGTACATTCTATGGCTACACCTTC; CDR3aa: CASSLGDSTFYGYTF; j_gene: TRBJ1-2; abundance: NA; v_gene: TRBV7-2; d_gene: NA
CDR3nt: TGTGCCTCGCGGACAGGGAATTACAATGAGCAGTTCTTC; CDR3aa: CASRTGNYNEQFF; j_gene: TRBJ2-1; abundance: NA; v_gene: TRBV30; d_gene: TRBD1